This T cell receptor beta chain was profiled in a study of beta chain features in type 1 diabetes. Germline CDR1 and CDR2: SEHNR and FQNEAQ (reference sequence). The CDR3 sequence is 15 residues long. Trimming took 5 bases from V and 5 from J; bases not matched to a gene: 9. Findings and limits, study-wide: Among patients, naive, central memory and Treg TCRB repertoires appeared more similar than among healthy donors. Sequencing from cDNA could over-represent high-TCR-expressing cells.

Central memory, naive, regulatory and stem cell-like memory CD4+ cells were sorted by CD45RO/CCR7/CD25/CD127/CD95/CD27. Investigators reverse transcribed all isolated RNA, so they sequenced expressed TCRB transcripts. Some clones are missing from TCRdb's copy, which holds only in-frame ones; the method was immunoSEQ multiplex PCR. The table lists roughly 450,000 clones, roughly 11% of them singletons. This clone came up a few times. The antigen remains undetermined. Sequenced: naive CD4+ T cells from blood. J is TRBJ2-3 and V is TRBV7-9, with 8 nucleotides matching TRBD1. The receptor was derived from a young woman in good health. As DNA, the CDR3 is TGTGCCAGCAGCACCCGACAGGGGTCGGGAGATACGCAGTATTTT. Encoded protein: CASSTRQGSGDTQYF.